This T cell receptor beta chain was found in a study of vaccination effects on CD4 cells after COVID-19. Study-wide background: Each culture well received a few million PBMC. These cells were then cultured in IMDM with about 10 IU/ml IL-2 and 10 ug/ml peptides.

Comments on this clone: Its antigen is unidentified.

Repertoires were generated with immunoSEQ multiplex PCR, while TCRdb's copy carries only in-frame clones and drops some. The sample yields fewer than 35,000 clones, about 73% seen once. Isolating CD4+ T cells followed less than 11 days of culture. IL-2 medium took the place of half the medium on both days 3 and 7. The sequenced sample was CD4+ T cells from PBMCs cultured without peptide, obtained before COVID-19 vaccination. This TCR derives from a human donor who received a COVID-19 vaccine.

The CDR3: CASSQDSQGLNTEAFF. The CDR3, as DNA: TGCGCCAGCAGCCAAGATTCGCAGGGATTGAACACTGAAGCTTTCTTT. The chain recombines TRBV4-1 with TRBJ1-1; D perhaps matches TRBD1 (5 bases). The CDR3 totals 16 residues. V lost 0 bases and J lost 0, with 11 bases in between. Germline values: CDR1 MGHRA, CDR2 YSYEKL.